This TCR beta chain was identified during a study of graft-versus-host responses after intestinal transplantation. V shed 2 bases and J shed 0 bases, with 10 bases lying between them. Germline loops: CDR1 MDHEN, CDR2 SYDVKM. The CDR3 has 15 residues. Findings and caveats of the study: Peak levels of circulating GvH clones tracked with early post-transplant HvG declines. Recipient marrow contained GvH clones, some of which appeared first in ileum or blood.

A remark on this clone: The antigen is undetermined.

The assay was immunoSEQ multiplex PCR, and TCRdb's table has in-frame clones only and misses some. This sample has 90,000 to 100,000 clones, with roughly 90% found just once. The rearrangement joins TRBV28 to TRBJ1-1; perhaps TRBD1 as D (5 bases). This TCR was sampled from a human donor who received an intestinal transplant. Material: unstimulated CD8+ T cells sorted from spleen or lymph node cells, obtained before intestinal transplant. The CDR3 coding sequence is TGTGCCAGCAGTTTAATCGACAGCATGAACACTGAAGCTTTCTTT. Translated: CASSLIDSMNTEAFF. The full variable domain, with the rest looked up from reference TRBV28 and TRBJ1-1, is DVKVTQSSRYLVKRTGEKVFLECVQDMDHENMFWYRQDPGLGLRLIYFSYDVKMKEKGDIPEGYSVSREKKERFSLILESASTNQTSMYLCASSLIDSMNTEAFFGQGTRLTVV.